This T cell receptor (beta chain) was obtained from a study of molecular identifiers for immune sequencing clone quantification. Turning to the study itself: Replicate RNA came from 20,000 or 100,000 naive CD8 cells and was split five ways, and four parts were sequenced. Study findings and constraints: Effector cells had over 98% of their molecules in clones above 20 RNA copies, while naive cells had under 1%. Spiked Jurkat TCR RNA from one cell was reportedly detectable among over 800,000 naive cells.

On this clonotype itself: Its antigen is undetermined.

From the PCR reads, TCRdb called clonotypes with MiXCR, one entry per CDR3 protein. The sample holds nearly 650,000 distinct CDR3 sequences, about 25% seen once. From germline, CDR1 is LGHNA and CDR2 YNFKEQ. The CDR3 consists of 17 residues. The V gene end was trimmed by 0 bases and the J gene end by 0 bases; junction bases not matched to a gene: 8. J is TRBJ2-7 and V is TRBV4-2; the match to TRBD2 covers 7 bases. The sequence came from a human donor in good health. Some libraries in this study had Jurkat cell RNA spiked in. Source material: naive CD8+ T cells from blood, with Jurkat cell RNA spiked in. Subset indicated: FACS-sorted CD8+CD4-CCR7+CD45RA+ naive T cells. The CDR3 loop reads CASSQEGLAAASYEQYF. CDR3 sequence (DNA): TGTGCCAGCAGCCAAGAAGGGCTAGCGGCAGCCTCCTACGAGCAGTACTTC.